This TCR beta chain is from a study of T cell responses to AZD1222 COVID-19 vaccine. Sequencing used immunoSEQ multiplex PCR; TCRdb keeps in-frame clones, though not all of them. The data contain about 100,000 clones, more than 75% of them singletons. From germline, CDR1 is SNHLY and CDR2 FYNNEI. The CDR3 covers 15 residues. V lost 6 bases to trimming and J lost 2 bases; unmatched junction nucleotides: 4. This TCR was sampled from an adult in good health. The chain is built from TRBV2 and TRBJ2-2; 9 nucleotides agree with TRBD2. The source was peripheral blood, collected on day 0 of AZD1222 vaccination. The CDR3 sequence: CASRRGGLNTGELFF. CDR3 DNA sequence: TGTGCCAGCAGGCGGGGGGGCCTAAACACCGGGGAGCTGTTTTTT. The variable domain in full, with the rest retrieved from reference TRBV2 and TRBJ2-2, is EPEVTQTPSHQVTQMGQEVILRCVPISNHLYFYWYRQILGQKVEFLVSFYNNEISEKSEIFDDQFSVERPDGSNFTLKIRSTKLEDSAMYFCASRRGGLNTGELFFGEGSRLTVL.